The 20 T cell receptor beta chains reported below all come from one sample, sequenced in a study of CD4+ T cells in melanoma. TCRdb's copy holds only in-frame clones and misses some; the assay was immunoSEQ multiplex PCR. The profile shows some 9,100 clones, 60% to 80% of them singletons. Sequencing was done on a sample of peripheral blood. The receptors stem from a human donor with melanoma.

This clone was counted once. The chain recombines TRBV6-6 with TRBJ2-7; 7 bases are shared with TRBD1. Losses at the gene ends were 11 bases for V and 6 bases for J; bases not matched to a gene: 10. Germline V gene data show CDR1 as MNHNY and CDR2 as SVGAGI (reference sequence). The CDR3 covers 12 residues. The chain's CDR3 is CAGSTGKGEQYF. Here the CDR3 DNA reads TGTGCCGGATCGACAGGGAAGGGCGAGCAGTACTTC.

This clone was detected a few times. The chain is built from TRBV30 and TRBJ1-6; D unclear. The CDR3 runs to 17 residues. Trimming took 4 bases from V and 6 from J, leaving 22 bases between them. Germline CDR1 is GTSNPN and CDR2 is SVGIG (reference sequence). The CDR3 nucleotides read TGTGCCTGGACTATTGCCAACCAAGTCTTGAGTAATTCACCCCTCCACTTT. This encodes CAWTIANQVLSNSPLHF.

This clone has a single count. For the CDR3, the DNA is TGTGCCAGCAGCTTGTACGGGGGAAACACCATATATTTT. Residues: CASSLYGGNTIYF. The chain combines TRBV5-6 with TRBJ1-3, with no clear D. V shed 1 base and J shed 4 bases, with 6 bases lying between them. The CDR3 runs 13 residues. Germline V gene lookup returns CDR1 SGHDT and CDR2 YYEEEE.

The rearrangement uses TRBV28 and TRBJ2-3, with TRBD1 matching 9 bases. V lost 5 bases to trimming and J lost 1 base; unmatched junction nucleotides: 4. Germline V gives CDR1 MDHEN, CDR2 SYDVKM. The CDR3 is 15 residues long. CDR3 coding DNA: TGTGCCAGCAGTAAAACAGGGGGCGGCACAGATACGCAGTATTTT. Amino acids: CASSKTGGGTDTQYF.

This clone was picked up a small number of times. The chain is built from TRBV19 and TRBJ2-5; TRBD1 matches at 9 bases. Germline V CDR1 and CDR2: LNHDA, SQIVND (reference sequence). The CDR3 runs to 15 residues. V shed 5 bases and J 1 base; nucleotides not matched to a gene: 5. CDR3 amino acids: CASSPYRGPQETQYF. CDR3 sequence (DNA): TGTGCCAGTAGTCCTTACAGGGGGCCCCAAGAGACCCAGTACTTC.

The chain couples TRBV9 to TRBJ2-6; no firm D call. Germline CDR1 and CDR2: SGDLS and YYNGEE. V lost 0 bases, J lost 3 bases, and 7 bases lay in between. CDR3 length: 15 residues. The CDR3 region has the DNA TGTGCCAGCAGCGTAGTTCCTGTTGGGGCCAACGTCCTGACTTTC. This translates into CASSVVPVGANVLTF.

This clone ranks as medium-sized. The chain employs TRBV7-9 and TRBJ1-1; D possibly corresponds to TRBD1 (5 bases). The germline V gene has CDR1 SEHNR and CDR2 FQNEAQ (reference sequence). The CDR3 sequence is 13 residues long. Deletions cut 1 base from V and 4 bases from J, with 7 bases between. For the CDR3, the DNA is TGTGCCAGCAGCTTAGACCAGGGCACTGAAGCTTTCTTT. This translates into CASSLDQGTEAFF.

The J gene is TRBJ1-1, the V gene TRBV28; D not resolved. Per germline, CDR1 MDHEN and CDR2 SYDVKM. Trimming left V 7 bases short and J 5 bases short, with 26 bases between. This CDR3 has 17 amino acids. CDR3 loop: CASNSIMAGPVGTEAFF. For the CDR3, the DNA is TGTGCCAGCAACTCAATAATGGCAGGACCGGTTGGGACTGAAGCTTTCTTT.

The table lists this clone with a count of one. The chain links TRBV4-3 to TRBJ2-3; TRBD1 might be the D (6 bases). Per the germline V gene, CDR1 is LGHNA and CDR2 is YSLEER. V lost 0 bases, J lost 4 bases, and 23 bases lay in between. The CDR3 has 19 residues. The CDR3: CASSQDGGRGHVSADTQYF. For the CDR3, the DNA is TGCGCCAGCAGCCAAGATGGGGGAAGGGGACACGTAAGCGCAGATACGCAGTATTTT.

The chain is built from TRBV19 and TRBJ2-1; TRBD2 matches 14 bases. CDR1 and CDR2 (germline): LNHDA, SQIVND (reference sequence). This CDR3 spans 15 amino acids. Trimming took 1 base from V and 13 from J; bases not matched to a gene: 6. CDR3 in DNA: TGTGCCAGTAGTATAGCCGGGACTAGCGGGGGTAGTCAGTTCTTC. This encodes CASSIAGTSGGSQFF.

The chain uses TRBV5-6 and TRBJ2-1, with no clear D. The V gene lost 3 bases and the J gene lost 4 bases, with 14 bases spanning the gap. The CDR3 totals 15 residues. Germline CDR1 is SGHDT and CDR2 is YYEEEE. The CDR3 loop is CASSSGPEGYNEQFF. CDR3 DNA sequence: TGTGCCAGCAGCTCCGGACCAGAAGGGTACAATGAGCAGTTCTTC.

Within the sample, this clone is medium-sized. The CDR3 spells CASSFQGGEQFF. The CDR3 DNA reads TGTGCCAGCAGTTTTCAGGGCGGCGAGCAGTTCTTC. The rearrangement uses TRBV27 and TRBJ2-1, with a tentative D call TRBD1 (5 bases). The CDR3 length is 12 residues. With 3 bases removed from V and 10 bases from J, the gap between germline ends came to 10 bases. The germline V gene encodes CDR1 MNHEY and CDR2 SMNVEV (reference sequence).

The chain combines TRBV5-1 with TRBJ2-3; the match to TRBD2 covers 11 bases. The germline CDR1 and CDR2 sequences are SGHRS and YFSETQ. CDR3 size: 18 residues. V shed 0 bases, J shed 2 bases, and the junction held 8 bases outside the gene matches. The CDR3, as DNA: TGCGCCAGCAGCTTGGCCAAACTAGCGGGGGAGAACACAGATACGCAGTATTTT. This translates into CASSLAKLAGENTDTQYF.

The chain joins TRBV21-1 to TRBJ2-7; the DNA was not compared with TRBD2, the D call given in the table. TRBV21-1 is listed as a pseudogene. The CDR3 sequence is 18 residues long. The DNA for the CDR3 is TGTGCCAGCAGCAAAGCGCCGGGTAGGGGAGGGAGCTCCTACGAGCAGTACTTC. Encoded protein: CASSKAPGRGGSSYEQYF.

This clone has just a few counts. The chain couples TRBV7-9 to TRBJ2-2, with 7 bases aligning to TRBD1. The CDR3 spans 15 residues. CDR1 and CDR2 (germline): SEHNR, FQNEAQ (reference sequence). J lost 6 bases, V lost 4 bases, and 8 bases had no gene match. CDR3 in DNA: TGTGCCAGCAGCTCGACAGGGAGTGGGGCCGGGGAGCTGTTTTTT. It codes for CASSSTGSGAGELFF.

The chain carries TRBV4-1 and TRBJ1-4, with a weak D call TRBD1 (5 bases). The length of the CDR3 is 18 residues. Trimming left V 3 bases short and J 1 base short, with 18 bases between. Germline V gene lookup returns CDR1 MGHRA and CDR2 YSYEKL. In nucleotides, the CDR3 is TGCGCCAGCAGCCACCCGCCCTCAGGGCCCCAAACTAATGAAAAACTGTTTTTT. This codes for CASSHPPSGPQTNEKLFF.

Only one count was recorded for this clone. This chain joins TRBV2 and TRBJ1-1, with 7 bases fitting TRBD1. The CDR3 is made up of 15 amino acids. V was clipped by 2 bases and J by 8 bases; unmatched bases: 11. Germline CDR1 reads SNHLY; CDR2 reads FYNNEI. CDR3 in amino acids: CASSERRDSFSEAFF. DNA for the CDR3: TGTGCCAGCAGTGAACGGCGGGACAGCTTTTCAGAAGCTTTCTTT.

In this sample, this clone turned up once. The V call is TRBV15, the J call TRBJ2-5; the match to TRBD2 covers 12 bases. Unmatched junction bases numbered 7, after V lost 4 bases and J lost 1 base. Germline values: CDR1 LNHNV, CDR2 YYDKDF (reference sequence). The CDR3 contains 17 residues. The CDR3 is CATSNRGLAGRQETQYF. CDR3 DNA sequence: TGTGCCACCAGCAATCGAGGACTAGCGGGGCGCCAAGAGACCCAGTACTTC.

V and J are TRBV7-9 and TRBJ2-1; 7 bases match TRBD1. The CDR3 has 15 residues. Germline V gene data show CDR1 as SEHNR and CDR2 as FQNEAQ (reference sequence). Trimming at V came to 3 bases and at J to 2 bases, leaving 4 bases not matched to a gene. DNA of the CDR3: TGTGCCAGCAGCTTTCGACAGGGCACCTACAATGAGCAGTTCTTC. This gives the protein CASSFRQGTYNEQFF. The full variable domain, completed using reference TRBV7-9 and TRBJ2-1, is DTGVSQNPRHKITKRGQNVTFRCDPISEHNRLYWYRQTLGQGPEFLTYFQNEAQLEKSRLLSDRFSAERPKGSFSTLEIQRTEQGDSAMYLCASSFRQGTYNEQFFGPGTRLTVL.

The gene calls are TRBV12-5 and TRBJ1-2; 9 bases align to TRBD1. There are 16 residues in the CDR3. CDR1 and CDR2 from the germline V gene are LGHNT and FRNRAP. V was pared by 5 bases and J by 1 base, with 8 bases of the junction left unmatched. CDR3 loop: CASGLMGTGSNYGYTF. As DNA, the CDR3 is TGTGCTAGTGGTCTAATGGGGACAGGGAGTAACTATGGCTACACCTTC.